The 2 T cell receptor beta chains below all came from one sample that was sequenced in a study of cytomegalovirus exposure and HLA in healthy donors. Profiled with immunoSEQ multiplex PCR; TCRdb holds only in-frame clones, not every one. The sample has some 170,000 clones; 80% to 90% are singletons. Sequencing was carried out using PBMCs. These TCRs come from a woman aged 30 to 39 in good health and CMV-seronegative.

This chain links TRBV18 with TRBJ1-6; TRBD1 aligns across 8 bases. There are 18 residues in the CDR3. Germline loops: CDR1 KGHSH, CDR2 LQKENI. Trimming cost V 4 bases and J 0 bases; bases outside gene matches: 8. In DNA form, the CDR3 reads TGTGCCAGCTCACAACTGGGACAGGCAAGCTCCTATAATTCACCCCTCCACTTT. This encodes CASSQLGQASSYNSPLHF.

This chain connects TRBV2 to TRBJ1-5; D might be TRBD1 (6 bases). Germline CDR1 and CDR2: SNHLY and FYNNEI. CDR3 length equals 13 residues. V lost 3 bases to trimming and J lost 7 bases, with 10 bases between them. In DNA form, the CDR3 reads TGTGCCAGCAGTGATGCGGGGGCCCAGCCCCAGCATTTT. The encoded protein is CASSDAGAQPQHF.